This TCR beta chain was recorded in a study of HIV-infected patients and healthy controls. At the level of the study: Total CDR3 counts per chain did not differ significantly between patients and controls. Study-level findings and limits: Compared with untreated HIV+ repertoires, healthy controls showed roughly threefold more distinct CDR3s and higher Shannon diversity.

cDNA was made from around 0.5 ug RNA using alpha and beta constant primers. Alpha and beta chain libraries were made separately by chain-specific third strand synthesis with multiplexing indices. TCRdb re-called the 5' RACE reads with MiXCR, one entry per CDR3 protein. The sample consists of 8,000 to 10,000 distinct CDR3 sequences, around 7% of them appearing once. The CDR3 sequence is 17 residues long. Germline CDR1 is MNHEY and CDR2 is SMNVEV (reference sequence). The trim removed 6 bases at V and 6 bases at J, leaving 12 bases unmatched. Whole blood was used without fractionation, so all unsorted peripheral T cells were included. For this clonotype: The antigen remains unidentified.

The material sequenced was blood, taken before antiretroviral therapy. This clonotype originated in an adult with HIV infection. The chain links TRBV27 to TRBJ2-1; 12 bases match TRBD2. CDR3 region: CASSRLAGVPGPNEQFF. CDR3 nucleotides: TGTGCCAGCAGCAGACTAGCGGGGGTCCCAGGTCCCAATGAGCAGTTCTTC.